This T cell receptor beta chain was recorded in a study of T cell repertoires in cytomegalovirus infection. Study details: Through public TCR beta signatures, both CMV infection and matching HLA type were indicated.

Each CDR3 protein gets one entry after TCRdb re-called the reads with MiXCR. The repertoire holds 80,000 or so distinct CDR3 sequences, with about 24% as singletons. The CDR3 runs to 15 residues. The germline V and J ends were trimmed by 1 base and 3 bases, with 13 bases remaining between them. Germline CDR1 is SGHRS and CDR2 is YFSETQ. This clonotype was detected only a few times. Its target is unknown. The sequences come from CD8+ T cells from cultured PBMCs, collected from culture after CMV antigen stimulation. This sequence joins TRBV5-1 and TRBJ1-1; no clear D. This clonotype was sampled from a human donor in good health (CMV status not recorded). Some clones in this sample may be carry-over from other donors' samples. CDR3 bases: TGCGCCAGCAGCTTGCGAGCCCCATACGACACTGAAGCTTTCTTT. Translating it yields CASSLRAPYDTEAFF.